This T cell receptor beta chain was recovered during a study of cytomegalovirus exposure and HLA in healthy donors. This PCR relied on a set of 60 Vbeta primers and 13 Jbeta primers. TCRdb keeps only in-frame clones here, not all; method: immunoSEQ multiplex PCR. Of about 100,000 clones listed, roughly 83% were seen once; the top ten hold about 2.5%. The sequenced sample consisted of PBMCs. This TCR came from a man in his forties in good health and CMV-seronegative.

The CDR3 reads CASRPVGGKKLFF. CDR3 sequence (DNA): TGTGCCAGCAGACCCGTAGGGGGCAAGAAACTGTTTTTT. V is TRBV6-5 and J is TRBJ1-4, with TRBD1 identical over 7 bases. V lost 6 bases to trimming and J lost 11 bases; unmatched junction nucleotides: 9. Germline CDR1 and CDR2: MNHEY and SVGAGI. This CDR3 is built from 13 residues.